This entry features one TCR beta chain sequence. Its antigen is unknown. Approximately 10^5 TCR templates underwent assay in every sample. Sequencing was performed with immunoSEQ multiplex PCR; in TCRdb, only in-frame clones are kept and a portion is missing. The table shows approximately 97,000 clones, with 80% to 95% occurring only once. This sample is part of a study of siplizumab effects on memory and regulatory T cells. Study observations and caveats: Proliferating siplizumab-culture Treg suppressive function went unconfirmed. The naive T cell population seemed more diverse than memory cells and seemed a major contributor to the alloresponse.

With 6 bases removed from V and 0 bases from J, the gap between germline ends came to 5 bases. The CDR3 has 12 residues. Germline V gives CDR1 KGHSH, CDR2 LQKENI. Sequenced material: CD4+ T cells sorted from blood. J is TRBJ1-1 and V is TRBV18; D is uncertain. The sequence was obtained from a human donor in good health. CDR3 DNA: TGTGCCAGCTCCCAGATGAACACTGAAGCTTTCTTT. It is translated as CASSQMNTEAFF. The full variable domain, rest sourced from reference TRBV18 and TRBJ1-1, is NAGVMQNPRHLVRRRGQEARLRCSPMKGHSHVYWYRQLPEEGLKFMVYLQKENIIDESGMPKERFSAEFPKEGPSILRIQQVVRGDSAAYFCASSQMNTEAFFGQGTRLTVV.